The 29 T cell receptor beta chains given below trace back to one sample, sequenced in a study of CD8 T cells in ankylosing spondylitis. Findings and caveats of the study: What seemed typical of ankylosing spondylitis blood was a TCR beta motif built from several highly homologous variants.

TCRdb analysed the 5' RACE reads with MiXCR anew, one entry per CDR3 protein. The table includes about 450,000 distinct CDR3 sequences, roughly a quarter detected once. The antigens of these receptors remain unknown. Sequences were obtained from blood, either unsorted or a sorted T cell fraction (not recorded which). The receptor source for this set is a male donor with ankylosing spondylitis.

The V gene is TRBV7-7, the J gene TRBJ2-2; 9 nucleotides line up with TRBD1. The CDR3 totals 16 residues. Unmatched junction bases numbered 7, after V lost 4 bases and J lost 4 bases. The germline V gene encodes CDR1 SSHAT and CDR2 FNYEAQ (reference sequence). The CDR3: CASSYRPGQGTGELFF. The CDR3 DNA sequence: TGTGCCAGCAGCTACCGACCGGGACAGGGCACCGGGGAGCTGTTTTTT.

This clonotype was counted between two and nine times. The chain employs TRBV12-3 or TRBV12-4 and TRBJ2-3, with D uncertain. The CDR3 spans 12 residues. With 7 bases removed from V and 3 bases from J, the gap between germline ends came to 8 bases. The CDR3 sequence: CASTVRTDTQYF. For the CDR3, the DNA is TGTGCCAGCACCGTGAGAACAGATACGCAGTATTTT.

The chain joins TRBV20-1 to TRBJ2-1; possibly TRBD1 or TRBD2 for D (5 bases each). CDR1 and CDR2 (germline): DFQATT, SNEGSKA (reference sequence). The CDR3 sequence is 13 residues long. Trimming took off 5 bases at V and 15 bases at J, with 23 bases between the two ends. The CDR3 sequence: CSAPVRDPGSPFF. The CDR3, as DNA: TGCAGTGCTCCCGTCCGGGACCCAGGTTCCCCGTTCTTC.

This clonotype has just a few counts. The V call is TRBV2, the J call TRBJ2-3; 13 bases are a match to TRBD2. The ends lost 9 bases at V and 6 bases at J; junction bases unmatched: 6. The CDR3 runs 14 residues. Germline-derived CDR1 and CDR2 are SNHLY and FYNNEI. As DNA, the CDR3 is TGTGCCAGTAGGACTAGCGGGAGTGTGGATACGCAGTATTTT. It codes for CASRTSGSVDTQYF.

In its sample, this clonotype was seen a few times. This rearrangement joins TRBV9 to TRBJ1-1, with D possibly matching TRBD1 (5 bases). Germline V gene lookup returns CDR1 SGDLS and CDR2 YYNGEE. Trimming removed 0 bases from V and 4 bases from J, with 13 bases in between. The CDR3 covers 15 residues. In DNA, the CDR3 is TGTGCCAGCAGCGTAGCGTCCGGGGCACGCACTGAAGCTTTCTTT. It encodes CASSVASGARTEAFF.

V usage is TRBV20-1 and J usage is TRBJ2-1; 8 bases match TRBD2. Per germline, CDR1 DFQATT and CDR2 SNEGSKA (reference sequence). J was trimmed by 1 base and V by 6 bases; bases with no gene match: 8. This CDR3 has 15 residues. The CDR3, as DNA: TGCAGTGCACGCTTAGCGGGACTATCCTACAATGAGCAGTTCTTC. Residues: CSARLAGLSYNEQFF.

V is TRBV25-1 and J is TRBJ1-3; D is unresolved. Germline V lookup: CDR1 MGHDK, CDR2 SYGVNS. The CDR3 is 14 residues long. Trimming stripped 3 bases from V and 2 bases from J, with 8 bases between. The CDR3 coding sequence is TGTGCCAGCAGTGATCCCGGGACTGGAAACACCATATATTTT. Protein: CASSDPGTGNTIYF.

This clonotype has at least ten counts. This chain uses TRBV12-3 or TRBV12-4 with TRBJ1-3; no definite D call. The germline V and J ends were trimmed by 6 bases and 15 bases, with 15 bases remaining between them. This CDR3 is 11 amino acids long. Here the CDR3 DNA reads TGTGCCAGCAGCTATGGCGAGAGGTCATATTTT. Its protein is CASSYGERSYF.

This clonotype was picked up a small number of times. The chain links TRBV12-3 or TRBV12-4 to TRBJ1-2; the match to TRBD1 covers 8 bases. J lost 8 bases, V lost 5 bases, and 7 bases had no gene match. This CDR3 is 13 amino acids long. CDR3 sequence (DNA): TGTGCCAGCAGTGTGGCAGGGGGCGAGGGCTACACCTTC. Protein product: CASSVAGGEGYTF.

This clonotype was detected many times. The chain is built from TRBV6-6 and TRBJ2-1; 7 bases align to TRBD1. Germline V gene sequence: CDR1 MNHNY, CDR2 SVGAGI (reference sequence). The CDR3 has 13 amino acids. V was pared by 8 bases and J by 0 bases, with 1 base of the junction left unmatched. CDR3 sequence: CASRDSSYNEQFF. The CDR3 DNA follows: TGTGCCAGCCGGGACAGCTCCTACAATGAGCAGTTCTTC.

The V gene is TRBV5-1, the J gene TRBJ2-7, with a weak D call TRBD2 (6 bases). Germline lookup yields CDR1 SGHRS and CDR2 YFSETQ. This CDR3 spans 13 amino acids. Trimming cost V 4 bases and J 5 bases, with 13 bases left between them. In DNA, the CDR3 is TGCGCCAGCAGCCCGGAGGGCCCAGACGAGCAGTACTTC. Translation: CASSPEGPDEQYF. The whole variable domain, filled in from reference TRBV5-1 and TRBJ2-7, reads KAGVTQTPRYLIKTRGQQVTLSCSPISGHRSVSWYQQTPGQGLQFLFEYFSETQRNKGNFPGRFSGRQFSNSRSEMNVSTLELGDSALYLCASSPEGPDEQYFGPGTRLTVT.

V usage is TRBV25-1 and J usage is TRBJ2-1; TRBD2 matches at 12 bases. Germline CDR1 and CDR2: MGHDK and SYGVNS. Trimming cost V 6 bases and J 4 bases; bases outside gene matches: 1. There are 14 residues in the CDR3. CDR3 DNA sequence: TGTGCCAGCAGGACTAGCGGGGGTTACAATGAGCAGTTCTTC. Its translation is CASRTSGGYNEQFF.

This clonotype was detected many times. The chain links TRBV2 to TRBJ2-2; tentative D call: TRBD1 (5 bases). This CDR3 is built from 15 residues. Germline CDR1 is SNHLY and CDR2 is FYNNEI. V was cut by 2 bases and J by 4 bases, with 11 bases left in between. This chain's CDR3 is CASSERRQSTGELFF. DNA of the CDR3: TGTGCCAGCAGTGAACGCCGACAGAGCACCGGGGAGCTGTTTTTT.

The CDR3 spells CSAMTRPNNEQFF. The CDR3 DNA reads as TGCAGTGCTATGACTAGACCGAACAATGAGCAGTTCTTC. The V gene is TRBV20-1, the J gene TRBJ2-1; D possibly corresponds to TRBD2 (6 bases). V shed 4 bases and J shed 5 bases, with 12 bases lying between them. This CDR3 comprises 13 residues. Germline lookup yields CDR1 DFQATT and CDR2 SNEGSKA (reference sequence).

This clonotype was seen more than once but under ten times. The chain recombines TRBV10-3 with TRBJ1-2, with D unclear. Germline V CDR1 and CDR2: ENHRY, SYGVKD. V was clipped by 2 bases and J by 0 bases, with 10 bases between them. The CDR3 consists of 15 residues. CDR3 DNA: TGTGCCATCAGTGAGAGTCACAAAGCTAACTATGGCTACACCTTC. Amino acids: CAISESHKANYGYTF.

This clonotype has only a few counts. The chain carries TRBV20-1 and TRBJ2-1, with a tentative D call TRBD2 (6 bases). The CDR3 totals 16 residues. CDR1 and CDR2 from the germline V gene are DFQATT and SNEGSKA (reference sequence). Trimming removed 0 bases from V and 0 bases from J, with 12 bases in between. The CDR3 spells CSARDPVGSSYNEQFF. The CDR3 region has the DNA TGCAGTGCTAGAGATCCAGTCGGGAGCTCCTACAATGAGCAGTTCTTC.

The chain employs TRBV7-6 and TRBJ1-1; TRBD1 might be the D (6 bases). CDR1 is SGHVS and CDR2 is FNYEAQ in the germline V gene. CDR3 length equals 15 residues. V gave up 2 bases and J gave up 0 bases, with 10 bases separating them. The CDR3 loop is CASSLRGKMNTEAFF. As DNA, the CDR3 is TGTGCCAGCAGCTTAAGGGGGAAGATGAACACTGAAGCTTTCTTT.

V and J are TRBV9 and TRBJ2-6; tentatively, D is TRBD1 (5 bases). Germline V gene data show CDR1 as SGDLS and CDR2 as YYNGEE. This CDR3 comprises 16 residues. V was shortened by 4 bases and J by 4 bases, with 15 bases between the two germline ends. CDR3 coding DNA: TGTGCCAGCAGCCCCCCAGGGCTTGGAGGGGCCAACGTCCTGACTTTC. Protein sequence: CASSPPGLGGANVLTF.

The V call is TRBV13, the J call TRBJ2-7; D gene unclear. This CDR3 has 13 amino acids. CDR1 and CDR2 (germline): PRHDT, FYEKMQ (reference sequence). Trimming removed 3 bases from V and 5 bases from J, with 11 bases in between. CDR3 sequence reads: CASSFKGSHEQYF. As DNA, the CDR3 is TGTGCCAGCAGCTTTAAGGGTTCCCACGAGCAGTACTTC.

This clonotype was counted only a few times. This rearrangement joins TRBV20-1 to TRBJ1-1, with 9 bases identical to TRBD1. Germline values: CDR1 DFQATT, CDR2 SNEGSKA (reference sequence). The CDR3 covers 12 residues. Trimming at V came to 6 bases and at J to 7 bases, leaving 6 bases not matched to a gene. The CDR3 bases are TGCAGTGCAGACAGGGGGGTAGTTGAAGCTTTCTTT. Amino acids: CSADRGVVEAFF.

This clonotype was counted a few times. The V and J genes are TRBV7-2 and TRBJ1-1; possible D gene TRBD1, 5 bases. CDR1 and CDR2 from the germline V gene are SGHTA and FQGNSA. V lost 5 bases and J lost 4, with 14 bases in between. This CDR3 region has 14 residues. The chain's CDR3 is CASSLTGLSTEAFF. In DNA, the CDR3 is TGTGCCAGCAGCCTTACAGGTTTGAGCACTGAAGCTTTCTTT.

The chain uses TRBV20-1 and TRBJ2-1, with 15 bases identical to TRBD2. Trimming cost V 7 bases and J 2 bases; bases outside gene matches: 6. Germline CDR1 and CDR2: DFQATT and SNEGSKA (reference sequence). This CDR3 contains 16 residues. CDR3 DNA sequence: TGCAGTGTTGGGACTAGCGGGAGGCCCACCTACAATGAGCAGTTCTTC. Residues: CSVGTSGRPTYNEQFF.

The chain uses TRBV5-4 and TRBJ1-2; no clear D gene. Trimming removed 4 bases at V and 5 bases at J, with 18 bases between. Per the germline V gene, CDR1 is SGHNT and CDR2 is YYREEE (reference sequence). The CDR3 runs to 15 residues. The CDR3 loop reads CASSEQISGAYGYTF. The CDR3 DNA reads as TGTGCCAGCAGCGAACAAATTTCAGGAGCTTATGGCTACACCTTC.

This chain uses TRBV6-1 with TRBJ2-1; 7 bases are shared with TRBD1. V shed 5 bases, J shed 7 bases, and the junction held 11 bases outside the gene matches. Germline CDR1 MNHNS, CDR2 SASEGT. CDR3 length: 15 amino acids. CDR3 sequence reads: CASSRPGQRGNEQFF. DNA for the CDR3: TGTGCCAGCAGTCGACCGGGACAGCGAGGTAATGAGCAGTTCTTC.

This clonotype was counted only a few times. The chain is built from TRBV7-2 and TRBJ1-1; D is unresolved. Germline CDR1 and CDR2: SGHTA and FQGNSA. The CDR3 spans 15 residues. Trimming cost V 5 bases and J 11 bases, with 24 bases left between them. CDR3 sequence: CASSPRPNGSPRAFF. Written as DNA, the CDR3 is TGTGCCAGCAGCCCTCGGCCCAATGGGTCCCCACGGGCTTTCTTT.

The V and J genes are TRBV24-1 and TRBJ2-5; D remains ambiguous. The CDR3 loop spans 15 amino acids. The ends were cut back, 5 bases at V and 5 bases at J, with 17 bases in the middle. Germline lookup yields CDR1 KGHDR and CDR2 SFDVKD. The CDR3: CATSALGPRRETQYF. The CDR3 DNA follows: TGTGCCACCAGTGCCCTAGGACCCCGGCGGGAGACCCAGTACTTC.

This clonotype was seen a few times. The rearrangement uses TRBV7-2 and TRBJ2-3, with 9 nucleotides matching TRBD2. Germline V gives CDR1 SGHTA, CDR2 FQGNSA. CDR3 length: 16 amino acids. The ends lost 0 bases at V and 7 bases at J; junction bases unmatched: 8. As DNA, the CDR3 is TGTGCCAGCAGCTTAGCGCGGGCGGGAGGGCCCTATACGCAGTATTTT. Translation gives CASSLARAGGPYTQYF.

V usage is TRBV14 and J usage is TRBJ2-5; D not certain. The CDR3 is 15 amino acids. V lost 1 base and J 5 bases, leaving 14 bases between the germline ends. Germline values: CDR1 SGHDN, CDR2 FVKESK. For the CDR3, the DNA is TGTGCCAGCAGCCAAGCGCTGACCGGTAGTGAGACCCAGTACTTC. Protein sequence: CASSQALTGSETQYF.

A few counts support this clonotype. This chain joins TRBV19 and TRBJ2-1; tentatively, D is TRBD1 or TRBD2 (5 bases each). Deletions cut 1 base from V and 13 bases from J, with 17 bases between. CDR3 size: 14 residues. CDR1 and CDR2 from the germline V gene are LNHDA and SQIVND (reference sequence). CDR3 residues: CASSIVGPNTPQFF. The CDR3 DNA sequence: TGTGCCAGTAGTATAGTGGGACCAAACACCCCCCAGTTCTTC. Full variable domain (missing parts from reference TRBV19 and TRBJ2-1): DGGITQSPKYLFRKEGQNVTLSCEQNLNHDAMYWYRQDPGQGLRLIYYSQIVNDFQKGDIAEGYSVSREKKESFPLTVTSAQKNPTAFYLCASSIVGPNTPQFFGPGTRLTVL.